The rows below give T cell receptor beta chains drawn from one sample of a study of CD8+ T cells in alopecia areata. Sequenced by immunoSEQ multiplex PCR; TCRdb stores in-frame clones only, minus some. The sample shows fewer than 350,000 clones, roughly 60% of them seen only once. The sequencing used CD4+ T cells sorted from blood, collected at week 24, from a patient treated with tofacitinib. The source of these receptors is a human donor with alopecia areata. Both conserved end residues are part of each CDR3. A D gene is named only where the DNA matches it firmly. Part of the rows lack a size; the others show once, few, many or a class for expanded clones.

d_gene | abundance | j_gene | v_gene | CDR3nt | CDR3aa
- | - | TRBJ2-1 | TRBV25-1 | TGTGCCAGCAGTGAATATTCAGGGCTTACCTACAATGAGCAGTTCTTC | CASSEYSGLTYNEQFF
- | - | TRBJ1-1 | TRBV7-9 | TGTGCCAGCGGGGCGCGGACAGAGAACACTGAAGCTTTCTTT | CASGARTENTEAFF
- | - | TRBJ1-2 | TRBV15 | TGTGCCACCAGCGTAGATCACTATGGCTACACCTTC | CATSVDHYGYTF
- | many | TRBJ1-1 | TRBV5-6 | TGTGCCAGCAGCTTGGGACCGCAGAACACTGAAGCTTTCTTT | CASSLGPQNTEAFF
TRBD1 | - | TRBJ2-3 | TRBV6-5 | TGTGCCAGCAGCCGACAGGGTGGGACAGATACGCAGTATTTT | CASSRQGGTDTQYF
TRBD1 | few | TRBJ2-7 | TRBV7-9 | TGTGCCAGCAGCTTAGGGACAGGGGTAATCTACGAGCAGTACTTC | CASSLGTGVIYEQYF
- | - | TRBJ2-5 | TRBV5-1 | TGCGCCAGCACAGCCGAGGAGACCCAGTACTTC | CASTAEETQYF
- | - | TRBJ2-5 | TRBV29-1 | TGCAGCGTTGCAAGGTCCGGGGACCCGATCCCCCAGTACTTC | CSVARSGDPIPQYF
TRBD1 | - | TRBJ1-2 | TRBV5-1 | TGCGCCAGCAGCTTTCGACAGGGTATTTATGGCTACACCTTC | CASSFRQGIYGYTF
- | - | TRBJ1-2 | TRBV5-1 | TGCGCCAGCAGCTTGGGGCAGGGGATCGACTATGGCTACACCTTC | CASSLGQGIDYGYTF
- | - | TRBJ2-5 | TRBV7-3 | TGTGCCAGCAGCCCCAGCTCCGGGGAGACCCAGTACTTC | CASSPSSGETQYF
TRBD1 | - | TRBJ1-1 | TRBV5-1 | TGCGCCAGCAGCCTTCCCGGGACAGGGACGAACACTGAAGCTTTCTTT | CASSLPGTGTNTEAFF
- | - | TRBJ2-5 | TRBV2 | TGTGCCAGCAGCCAGGACAAGGAAGAGACCCAGTACTTC | CASSQDKEETQYF
TRBD1 | - | TRBJ2-3 | TRBV6-6 | TGTGCCAGCACCTGGGGGACAGGGGGTACAGATACGCAGTATTTT | CASTWGTGGTDTQYF
- | few | TRBJ1-6 | TRBV9 | TGTGCCAGCAGCGTAGATAGCTATTCACCCCTCCACTTT | CASSVDSYSPLHF
- | - | TRBJ1-2 | TRBV30 | TGTGCCTGGAGTGTGGGGGAAAAGTATGGCTACACCTTC | CAWSVGEKYGYTF
- | - | TRBJ1-1 | TRBV30 | TGTGCCTGGAGTGTACACCCCAGGGGTAAAGCTTTCTTT | CAWSVHPRGKAFF
TRBD2 | - | TRBJ2-5 | TRBV5-4 | TGTGCCAGCAGCCTAGGACTAGCCCAAGAGACCCAGTACTTC | CASSLGLAQETQYF
TRBD1 | - | TRBJ1-1 | TRBV29-1 | TGCAGCGAGCTCAGGGGGTCGAACACTGAAGCTTTCTTT | CSELRGSNTEAFF
- | - | TRBJ1-1 | TRBV25-1 | TGTGCCAGCAGGATCAGCCTGAACACTGAAGCTTTCTTT | CASRISLNTEAFF